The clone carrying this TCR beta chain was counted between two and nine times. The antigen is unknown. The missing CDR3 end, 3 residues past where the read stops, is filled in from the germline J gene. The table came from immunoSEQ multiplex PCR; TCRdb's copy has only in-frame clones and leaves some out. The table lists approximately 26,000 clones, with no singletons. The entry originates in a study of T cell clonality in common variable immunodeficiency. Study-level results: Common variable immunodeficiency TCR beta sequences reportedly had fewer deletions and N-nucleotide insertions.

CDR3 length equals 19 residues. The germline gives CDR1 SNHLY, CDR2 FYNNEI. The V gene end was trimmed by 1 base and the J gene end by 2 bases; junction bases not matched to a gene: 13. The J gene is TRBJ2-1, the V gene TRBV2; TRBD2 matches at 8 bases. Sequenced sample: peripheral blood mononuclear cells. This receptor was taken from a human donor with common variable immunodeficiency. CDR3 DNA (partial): TGTGCCAGCAGTGAAGTGTGGGGGGGTAGCGGGATCACCTACAATGAG. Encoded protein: CASSEVWGGSGITYNE. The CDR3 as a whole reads CASSEVWGGSGITYNEQFF. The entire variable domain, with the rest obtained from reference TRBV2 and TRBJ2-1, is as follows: EPEVTQTPSHQVTQMGQEVILRCVPISNHLYFYWYRQILGQKVEFLVSFYNNEISEKSEIFDDQFSVERPDGSNFTLKIRSTKLEDSAMYFCASSEVWGGSGITYNEQFFGPGTRLTVL.